Listed here are 10 T cell receptor beta chains from one sample, sequenced in a study of T cell changes during pregnancy in multiple sclerosis. Sequencing used immunoSEQ multiplex PCR; TCRdb keeps in-frame clones, though not all of them. This sample has 20,000 to 30,000 clones, with 88% found just once. Here the sequenced sample was CD4+ T cells from peripheral blood mononuclear cells, taken in the first trimester of pregnancy. Receptor source: a female donor in good health, enrolled as a control in a pregnancy study.

This chain links TRBV5-1 with TRBJ2-1, with D possibly TRBD2 on 6 matching bases. Germline V gene lookup returns CDR1 SGHRS and CDR2 YFSETQ. V lost 6 bases, J lost 6 bases, and 22 bases lay in between. The CDR3 loop spans 16 amino acids. This CDR3 is CASTSEPGLRSNEQFF. The CDR3 DNA sequence: TGCGCCAGCACAAGCGAACCGGGACTTCGAAGCAATGAGCAGTTCTTC.

This clone was counted between two and nine times. The chain carries TRBV2 and TRBJ2-5; maybe TRBD2 (6 bases). V lost 7 bases to trimming and J lost 5 bases, with 14 bases between them. This CDR3 is 13 amino acids long. CDR1 and CDR2 (germline): SNHLY, FYNNEI. The CDR3 reads CASNRRGSETQYF. In DNA form, the CDR3 reads TGTGCCAGCAATCGGAGGGGCAGCGAGACCCAGTACTTC.

This clone appeared a few times. The chain uses TRBV19 and TRBJ1-1; D unresolved. Trimming removed 0 bases at V and 11 bases at J, with 10 bases between. The CDR3 consists of 12 residues. The germline gives CDR1 LNHDA, CDR2 SQIVND (reference sequence). In nucleotides, the CDR3 is TGTGCCAGTAGTATAGAGGGCATGAAGGCTTTCTTT. Translated, it gives CASSIEGMKAFF.

This clone was detected a few times. This chain joins TRBV6-5 and TRBJ1-5, with D possibly being TRBD1 (5 bases). Germline CDR1 MNHEY, CDR2 SVGAGI. With 2 bases removed from V and 11 bases from J, the gap between germline ends came to 10 bases. The CDR3 length is 12 residues. The DNA for the CDR3 is TGTGCCAGCAGTTACCCGGGGGGAGCCCAGCATTTT. Protein product: CASSYPGGAQHF.

The chain couples TRBV29-1 to TRBJ1-5; D remains ambiguous. Germline V gene sequence: CDR1 SQVTM, CDR2 ANQGSEA. The CDR3 has 13 amino acids. With 4 bases removed from V and 5 bases from J, the gap between germline ends came to 12 bases. DNA of the CDR3: TGCAGCGTTGTCCCGGGATGGGATCAGCCCCAGCATTTT. Translated: CSVVPGWDQPQHF.

This clone was counted a single time. The J gene is TRBJ2-3, the V gene TRBV29-1; D is unclear. CDR1 SQVTM and CDR2 ANQGSEA come from the germline V gene. The CDR3 spans 13 residues. V lost 4 bases and J lost 5, with 13 bases in between. Written as DNA, the CDR3 is TGCAGCGTTGGTTTGGGCCGTGGAGATACGCAGTATTTT. It specifies CSVGLGRGDTQYF.

This clone was detected only once. The V call is TRBV28, the J call TRBJ2-5, with 9 positions matching TRBD2. Germline V gene sequence: CDR1 MDHEN, CDR2 SYDVKM. This CDR3 has 15 residues. With 2 bases clipped from V and 5 bases from J, the junction kept 6 bases outside the gene matches. The CDR3 sequence: CASSLAGGPWETQYF. CDR3 DNA sequence: TGTGCCAGCAGTTTAGCGGGGGGGCCGTGGGAGACCCAGTACTTC.

This clone was seen once. The CDR3 sequence: CASSLRSDSQETQYF. The DNA for the CDR3 is TGTGCCAGCAGCTTAAGATCGGACAGCCAAGAGACCCAGTACTTC. The chain joins TRBV11-3 to TRBJ2-5, with D possibly TRBD1 on 6 matching bases. The CDR3 length is 15 residues. Between the trimmed V and J ends, which lost 2 bases and 1 base, there was a span of 11 bases. CDR1 SGHNT and CDR2 YENEEA come from the germline V gene.

The chain recombines TRBV30 with TRBJ2-3; TRBD2 agrees at 8 bases. The CDR3 is made up of 15 amino acids. Germline CDR1 is GTSNPN and CDR2 is SVGIG (reference sequence). V was clipped by 6 bases and J by 1 base; unmatched bases: 9. Here the CDR3 DNA reads TGTGCCTGTAAATATGGAGCGGGGGGCACAGATACGCAGTATTTT. Residues: CACKYGAGGTDTQYF. Drawing the rest from reference TRBV30 and TRBJ2-3, the complete variable domain is SQTIHQWPATLVQPVGSPLSLECTVEGTSNPNLYWYRQAAGRGLQLLFYSVGIGQISSEVPQNLSASRPQDRQFILSSKKLLLSDSGFYLCACKYGAGGTDTQYFGPGTRLTVL.

This chain connects TRBV13 to TRBJ2-5; D perhaps matches TRBD1 (7 bases). Trimming took off 4 bases at V and 5 bases at J, with 11 bases between the two ends. Germline-derived CDR1 and CDR2 are PRHDT and FYEKMQ (reference sequence). This CDR3 contains 13 residues. DNA of the CDR3: TGTGCCAGCAGCTCGACAGGGAGGGAGACCCAGTACTTC. Translation: CASSSTGRETQYF.